This T cell receptor (beta chain) came from a study of Ad26.COV2.S vaccination and SARS-CoV-2 variants. TCRdb's copy holds only in-frame clones and misses some; the assay was immunoSEQ multiplex PCR. The data show under 550,000 clones, with over 75% seen just once and 3.6% held by the top ten. Treatment given: 15 to 20 received Ad26.COV2.S at low or high dose, single or two shots; a few received placebo; per-sample allocation not given. Sampling occurred on day 63 after the first vaccine or placebo injection. V was cut by 4 bases and J by 2 bases, with 12 bases left in between. This CDR3 has 14 amino acids. CDR1 is PRHDT and CDR2 is FYEKMQ in the germline V gene (reference sequence).

V and J are TRBV13 and TRBJ2-7, with TRBD1 as a possible D gene (5 bases). The sequence derives from a person between 18 and 65 years old who received the Ad26.COV2.S COVID-19 vaccine or a placebo. The sample consisted of peripheral blood, taken in a trial of Ad26.COV2.S vaccine versus placebo. The chain's CDR3 is CASSSGYPTYEQYF. The CDR3 nucleotides are TGTGCCAGCAGCTCAGGGTACCCCACCTACGAGCAGTACTTC.